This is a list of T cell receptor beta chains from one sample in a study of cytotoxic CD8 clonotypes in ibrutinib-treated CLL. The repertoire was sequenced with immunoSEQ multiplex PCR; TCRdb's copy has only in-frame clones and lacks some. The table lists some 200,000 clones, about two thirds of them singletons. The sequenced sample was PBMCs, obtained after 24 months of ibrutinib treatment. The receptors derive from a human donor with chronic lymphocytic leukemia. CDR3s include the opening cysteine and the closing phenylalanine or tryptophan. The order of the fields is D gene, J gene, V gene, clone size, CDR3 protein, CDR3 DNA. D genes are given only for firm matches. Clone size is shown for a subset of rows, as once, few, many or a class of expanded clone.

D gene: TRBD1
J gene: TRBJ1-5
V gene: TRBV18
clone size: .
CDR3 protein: CASSPYRTGGQNSNQPQHF
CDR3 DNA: TGTGCCAGCTCACCATACCGGACAGGAGGCCAAAATAGCAATCAGCCCCAGCATTTT

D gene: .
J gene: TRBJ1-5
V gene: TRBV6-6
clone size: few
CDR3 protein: CASNVGGSNQPQHF
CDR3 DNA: TGTGCCAGCAATGTGGGGGGCTCCAATCAGCCCCAGCATTTT

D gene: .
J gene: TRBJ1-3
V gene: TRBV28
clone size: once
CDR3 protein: CASRDSGNTIYF
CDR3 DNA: TGTGCCAGCAGGGACTCTGGAAACACCATATATTTT

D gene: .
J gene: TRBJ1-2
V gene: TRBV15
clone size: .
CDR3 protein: CATSRDAVNYGYTF
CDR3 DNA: TGTGCCACCAGCAGAGATGCAGTTAACTATGGCTACACCTTC

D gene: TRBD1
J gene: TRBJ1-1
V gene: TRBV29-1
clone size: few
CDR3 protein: CSATGQMNTEAFF
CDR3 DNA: TGCAGCGCGACGGGACAGATGAACACTGAAGCTTTCTTT

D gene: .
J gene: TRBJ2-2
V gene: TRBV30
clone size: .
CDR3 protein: CAWSVGRSGELFF
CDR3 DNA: TGTGCCTGGAGTGTGGGCAGATCCGGGGAGCTGTTTTTT

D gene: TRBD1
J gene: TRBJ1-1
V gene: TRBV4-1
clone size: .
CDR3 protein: CASSQGDRDNTEAFF
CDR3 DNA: TGCGCCAGCAGCCAAGGGGACAGGGATAACACTGAAGCTTTCTTT

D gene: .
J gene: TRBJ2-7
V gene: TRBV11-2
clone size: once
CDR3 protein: CASSWGRGEQYF
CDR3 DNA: TGTGCCAGCAGCTGGGGCCGTGGGGAGCAGTACTTC

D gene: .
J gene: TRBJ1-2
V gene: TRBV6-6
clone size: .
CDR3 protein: CASTTYGGGVDYTF
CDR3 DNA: TGTGCCAGCACTACCTACGGTGGGGGTGTGGACTACACCTTC

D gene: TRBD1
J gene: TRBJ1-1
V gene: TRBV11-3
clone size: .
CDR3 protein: CASSFQGGSTEAFF
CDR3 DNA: TGTGCCAGCAGTTTCCAGGGGGGTAGTACTGAAGCTTTCTTT

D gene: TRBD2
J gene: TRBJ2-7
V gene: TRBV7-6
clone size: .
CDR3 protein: CASRPQSSLAGGYEQYF
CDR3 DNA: TGTGCCAGCAGACCCCAGTCGAGTCTAGCGGGAGGTTACGAGCAGTACTTC

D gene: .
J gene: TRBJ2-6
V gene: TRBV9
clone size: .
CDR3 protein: CASSVAGPGANVLTF
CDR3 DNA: TGTGCCAGCAGCGTAGCTGGGCCCGGGGCCAACGTCCTGACTTTC

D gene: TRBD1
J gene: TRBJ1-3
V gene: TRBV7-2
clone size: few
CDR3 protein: CASSTQTGAGGNTIYF
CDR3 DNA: TGTGCCAGCAGCACCCAGACAGGGGCGGGTGGAAACACCATATATTTT

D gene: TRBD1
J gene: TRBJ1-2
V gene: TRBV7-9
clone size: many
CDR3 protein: CASSLLAQGGGYTF
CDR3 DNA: TGTGCCAGCAGCCTCCTGGCTCAGGGGGGCGGCTACACCTTC

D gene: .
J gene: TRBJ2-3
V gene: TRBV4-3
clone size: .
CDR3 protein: CASSQDRPYLGDTQYF
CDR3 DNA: TGCGCCAGCAGCCAAGATAGACCGTACTTAGGAGATACGCAGTATTTT

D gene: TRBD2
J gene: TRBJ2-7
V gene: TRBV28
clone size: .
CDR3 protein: CASSLAGVTYEQYF
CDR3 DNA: TGTGCCAGCAGTTTAGCGGGGGTAACCTACGAGCAGTACTTC

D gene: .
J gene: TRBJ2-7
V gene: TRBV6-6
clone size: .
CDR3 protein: CASSYLRSYEQYF
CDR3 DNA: TGTGCCAGCAGTTACTTGAGATCATACGAGCAGTACTTC

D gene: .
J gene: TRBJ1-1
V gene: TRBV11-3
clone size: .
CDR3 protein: CASSLGLNTEAFF
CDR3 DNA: TGTGCCAGCAGCTTAGGCCTGAACACTGAAGCTTTCTTT

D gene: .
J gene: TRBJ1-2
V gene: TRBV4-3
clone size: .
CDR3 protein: CASRVLEAGSEGYTF
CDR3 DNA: TGCGCCAGCAGGGTACTAGAGGCAGGGAGCGAGGGCTACACCTTC

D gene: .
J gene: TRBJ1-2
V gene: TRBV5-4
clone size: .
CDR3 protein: CASSPRDIPSGGYTF
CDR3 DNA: TGTGCCAGCAGCCCACGGGACATCCCCAGCGGAGGCTACACCTTC

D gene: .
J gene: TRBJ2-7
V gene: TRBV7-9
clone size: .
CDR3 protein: CASSLGGSKYEQYF
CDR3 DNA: TGTGCCAGCAGCTTAGGGGGGAGTAAGTACGAGCAGTACTTC

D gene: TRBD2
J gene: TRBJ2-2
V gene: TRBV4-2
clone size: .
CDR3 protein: CASSRNSGRETGELFF
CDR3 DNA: TGTGCCAGCAGCCGCAATAGCGGGAGGGAAACCGGGGAGCTGTTTTTT

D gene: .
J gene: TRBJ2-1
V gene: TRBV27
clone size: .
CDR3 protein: CASSLFRGGNEQFF
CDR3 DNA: TGTGCCAGCAGTTTATTCAGGGGCGGTAATGAGCAGTTCTTC

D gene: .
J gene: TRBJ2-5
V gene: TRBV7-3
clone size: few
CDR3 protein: CASSSSAQETQYF
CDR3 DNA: TGTGCCAGCAGCTCATCAGCCCAAGAGACCCAGTACTTC

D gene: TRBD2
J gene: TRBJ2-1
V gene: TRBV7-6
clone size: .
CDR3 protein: CASSAGLVNNEQFF
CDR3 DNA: TGTGCCAGCAGCGCCGGACTAGTCAACAATGAGCAGTTCTTC

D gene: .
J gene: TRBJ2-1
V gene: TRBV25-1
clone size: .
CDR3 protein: CASSSPSYNEQFF
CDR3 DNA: TGTGCCAGCAGTTCCCCTTCCTACAATGAGCAGTTCTTC

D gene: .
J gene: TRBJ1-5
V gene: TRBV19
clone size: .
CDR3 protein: CASSLTGHSNQPQHF
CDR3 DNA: TGTGCCAGTAGCCTCACGGGACATAGCAATCAGCCCCAGCATTTT

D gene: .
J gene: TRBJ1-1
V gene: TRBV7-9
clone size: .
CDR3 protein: CASRIAGDPEAFF
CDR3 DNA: TGTGCCAGCAGAATAGCCGGGGACCCTGAAGCTTTCTTT

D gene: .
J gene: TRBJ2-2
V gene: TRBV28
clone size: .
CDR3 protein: CASSLGLFNTGELFF
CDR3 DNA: TGTGCCAGCAGTTTGGGCCTTTTCAACACCGGGGAGCTGTTTTTT

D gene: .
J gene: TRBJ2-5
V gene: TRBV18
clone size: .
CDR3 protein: CASSQGTPGSGQETQYF
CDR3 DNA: TGTGCCAGCTCACAGGGGACCCCGGGGTCGGGTCAAGAGACCCAGTACTTC

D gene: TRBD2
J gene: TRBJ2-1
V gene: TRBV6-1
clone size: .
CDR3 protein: CASSELAVTYNEQFF
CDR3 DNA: TGTGCCAGCAGTGAACTAGCGGTCACCTACAATGAGCAGTTCTTC

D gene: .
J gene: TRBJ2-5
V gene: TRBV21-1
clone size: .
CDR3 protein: CASSKGRREETQYF
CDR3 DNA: TGTGCCAGCAGCAAAGGTCGCCGAGAAGAGACCCAGTACTTC

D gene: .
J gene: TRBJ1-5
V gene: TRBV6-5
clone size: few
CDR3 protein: CASSYSANGGQPQHF
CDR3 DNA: TGTGCCAGCAGTTACTCGGCCAATGGGGGCCAGCCCCAGCATTTT

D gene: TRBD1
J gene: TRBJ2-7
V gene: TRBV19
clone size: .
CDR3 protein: CASNPGTGIYEQYF
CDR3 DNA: TGTGCCAGTAACCCCGGGACAGGGATCTACGAGCAGTACTTC

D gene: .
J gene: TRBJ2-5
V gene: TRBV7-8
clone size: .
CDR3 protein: CASSLVDMETQYF
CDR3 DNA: TGTGCCAGCAGCTTAGTAGATATGGAGACCCAGTACTTC

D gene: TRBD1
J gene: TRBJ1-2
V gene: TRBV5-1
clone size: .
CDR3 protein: CASSLAAIRQGFYGYTF
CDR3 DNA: TGCGCCAGCAGCTTGGCTGCCATACGACAGGGCTTCTATGGCTACACCTTC

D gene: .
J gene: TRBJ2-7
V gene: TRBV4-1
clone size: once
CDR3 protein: CASSPPGPSSYEQYF
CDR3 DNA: TGCGCCAGCAGCCCCCCGGGACCGAGCTCCTACGAGCAGTACTTC

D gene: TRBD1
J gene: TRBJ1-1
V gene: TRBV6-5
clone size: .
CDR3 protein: CASSYYARGTAGEAFF
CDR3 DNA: TGTGCCAGCAGTTACTACGCACGAGGGACAGCAGGTGAAGCTTTCTTT

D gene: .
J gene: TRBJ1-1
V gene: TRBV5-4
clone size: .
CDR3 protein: CASSYDHNTEAFF
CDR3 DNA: TGTGCCAGCAGCTACGACCACAACACTGAAGCTTTCTTT

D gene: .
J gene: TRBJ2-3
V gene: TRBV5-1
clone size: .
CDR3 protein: CASSLEPLTDTQYF
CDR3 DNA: TGCGCCAGCAGCTTAGAACCCCTCACAGATACGCAGTATTTT

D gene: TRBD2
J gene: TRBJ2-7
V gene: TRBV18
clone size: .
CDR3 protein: CASSVGLAGNAEQYF
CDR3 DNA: TGTGCCAGCTCTGTCGGACTAGCGGGTAATGCCGAGCAGTACTTC

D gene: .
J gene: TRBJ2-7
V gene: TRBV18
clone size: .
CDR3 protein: CASSPGWRDEQYF
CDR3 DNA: TGTGCCAGCTCACCAGGCTGGAGGGACGAGCAGTACTTC

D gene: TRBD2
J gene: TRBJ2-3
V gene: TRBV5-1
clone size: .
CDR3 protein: CASSLGLAGGADTQYF
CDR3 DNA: TGCGCCAGCAGCTTGGGACTAGCGGGAGGGGCAGATACGCAGTATTTT